Listed below are T cell receptor beta chains from one sample, sequenced in a study of spatial heterogeneity in lung cancer. MiXCR, applied by TCRdb to the 5' RACE reads, yields one record per CDR3 protein. The data show about 20,000 distinct CDR3 sequences, with roughly 5.8% seen just once and 10% to 13% held by the top ten. Sequencing was performed on lung tumor tissue, taken at surgery. All receptors come from a female donor with early-stage non-small cell lung cancer. Each CDR3 is given with its conserved first and last residue. The D gene is left open where the match is weak. Size is stated for part of the rows, as once, few or many counts, or as a class when the clone is expanded.

d_call,v_call,j_call,clone_size,cdr3_aa,cdr3_nt
NA,TRBV7-8,TRBJ1-5,many,CASSLGLGARNQPQHF,TGTGCCAGCAGCTTAGGGTTGGGGGCCCGCAATCAGCCCCAGCATTTT
NA,TRBV28,TRBJ1-2,many,CASRGYGYTF,TGTGCCAGTCGCGGATATGGCTACACCTTC
TRBD1,TRBV7-9,TRBJ2-5,many,CASSATGGSETQYF,TGTGCCAGCAGCGCAACAGGGGGCTCAGAGACCCAGTACTTC
NA,TRBV25-1,TRBJ2-5,many,CASSEYPRGGETQYF,TGTGCCAGCAGTGAATACCCGAGGGGGGGAGAGACCCAGTACTTC
NA,TRBV7-9,TRBJ1-4,medium-sized,CASSLNRDLNEKLFF,TGTGCCAGCAGCCTAAACCGGGACTTGAATGAAAAACTGTTTTTT
NA,TRBV2,TRBJ2-3,many,CASSEAGTLTDTQYF,TGTGCCAGCAGTGAAGCCGGGACCCTCACAGATACGCAGTATTTT
TRBD2,TRBV7-3,TRBJ2-1,many,CASSSPSGNNEQFF,TGTGCCAGCAGCTCCCCTAGCGGCAACAATGAGCAGTTCTTC
TRBD1,TRBV6-5,TRBJ1-2,medium-sized,CASSYSGTGGYTF,TGTGCCAGCAGTTACTCCGGGACAGGTGGCTACACCTTC
NA,TRBV4-1,TRBJ1-4,many,CASSQEGLGNVASLFF,TGCGCCAGCAGCCAAGAGGGTTTAGGAAACGTGGCAAGTCTGTTTTTT
NA,TRBV7-9,TRBJ2-2,many,CASSAHGGELFF,TGTGCCAGCAGCGCCCATGGCGGGGAGCTGTTTTTT
NA,TRBV30,TRBJ1-1,many,CAWRAQLDTEAFF,TGTGCCTGGAGAGCCCAGTTGGACACTGAAGCTTTCTTT
TRBD2,TRBV5-1,TRBJ2-1,many,CASSLGGSSYNEQFF,TGCGCCAGCAGCTTGGGCGGGAGCTCCTACAATGAGCAGTTCTTC
NA,TRBV11-3,TRBJ2-1,few,CASSFGSSGSHEQFF,TGTGCCAGCAGCTTCGGCTCCTCCGGGTCGCATGAGCAGTTCTTC
NA,TRBV3-1,TRBJ1-1,many,CASSPSVGGTEAFF,TGTGCCAGCAGCCCCTCAGTAGGGGGCACTGAAGCTTTCTTT
TRBD1,TRBV5-1,TRBJ2-7,NA,CASSTGTGTGEQYF,TGCGCCAGCAGCACCGGGACAGGGACTGGCGAGCAGTACTTC
NA,TRBV19,TRBJ2-4,many,CASSMRRERSNIQYF,TGTGCCAGTAGTATGAGGAGGGAGCGGTCTAACATTCAGTACTTC
NA,TRBV18,TRBJ2-2,many,CASSPKQGTGELFF,TGTGCCAGCTCACCAAAACAGGGTACCGGGGAGCTGTTTTTT
TRBD2,TRBV5-4,TRBJ2-7,many,CASSAGTSVSYEQYF,TGTGCCAGCAGCGCCGGGACTAGCGTCTCCTACGAGCAGTACTTC
NA,TRBV9,TRBJ2-7,many,CASSLSAESSYEQYF,TGTGCCAGCAGCCTGAGTGCTGAAAGCTCCTACGAGCAGTACTTC
TRBD2,TRBV4-2,TRBJ2-1,many,CASSQGGLDKPEQFF,TGTGCCAGCAGCCAAGGGGGACTAGACAAGCCTGAGCAGTTCTTC
TRBD2,TRBV7-6,TRBJ2-1,many,CASSLISPQRAGGSYNEQFF,TGTGCCAGCAGCTTAATTTCCCCCCAGCGAGCGGGAGGCTCCTACAATGAGCAGTTCTTC
TRBD1,TRBV7-2,TRBJ2-7,NA,CASSPGPGTGIYEQYF,TGTGCCAGCAGCCCAGGACCCGGGACAGGGATCTACGAGCAGTACTTC
NA,TRBV28,TRBJ1-5,many,CASSLTGSQPQHF,TGTGCCAGCAGTTTAACAGGGAGTCAGCCCCAGCATTTT
NA,TRBV10-1,TRBJ1-1,many,CASSRDTMNTEAFF,TGCGCCAGCAGCCGGGACACGATGAACACTGAAGCTTTCTTT
NA,TRBV27,TRBJ2-3,few,CASSFWAGDTQYF,TGTGCCAGCAGTTTTTGGGCGGGAGATACGCAGTATTTT
TRBD2,TRBV4-2,TRBJ2-5,many,CASSQDASGSVFRETQYF,TGTGCCAGCAGCCAAGACGCTAGCGGGAGTGTCTTCCGAGAGACCCAGTACTTC
TRBD2,TRBV20-1,TRBJ2-2,many,CSASTSGSRAGELFF,TGCAGTGCTAGTACTAGCGGGAGTCGCGCCGGGGAGCTGTTTTTT
TRBD2,TRBV20-1,TRBJ2-1,many,CSAGTSVHEQFF,TGCAGTGCTGGGACTAGCGTGCATGAGCAGTTCTTC
TRBD2,TRBV11-2,TRBJ2-3,NA,CASSLGGGSSTDTQYF,TGTGCCAGCAGCTTAGGGGGCGGGAGCAGCACAGATACGCAGTATTTT
NA,TRBV18,TRBJ2-1,few,CASSPGTRRDEQFF,TGTGCCAGCTCACCCGGGACCCGTAGGGATGAGCAGTTCTTC
NA,TRBV7-6,TRBJ2-1,NA,CASSLRLASNEQFF,TGTGCCAGCAGCCTACGGCTAGCTTCAAATGAGCAGTTCTTC
NA,TRBV4-2,TRBJ2-5,many,CASSSQEGRETQYF,TGTGCCAGCAGCTCCCAGGAGGGACGAGAGACCCAGTACTTC
TRBD2,TRBV7-3,TRBJ2-6,many,CASSFRTSGDNSGANVLTF,TGTGCCAGCAGCTTCCGGACTAGCGGGGACAACTCTGGGGCCAACGTCCTGACTTTC
NA,TRBV7-9,TRBJ1-3,few,CASSPRSTGPGNTIYF,TGTGCCAGCAGCCCTAGGTCCACAGGGCCTGGAAACACCATATATTTT
NA,TRBV5-1,TRBJ2-3,many,CASRISGVTDTQYF,TGCGCCAGCAGAATTAGCGGAGTCACAGATACGCAGTATTTT
TRBD1,TRBV3-1,TRBJ1-1,many,CASSLSTGVTEAFF,TGTGCCAGCAGCCTCTCGACAGGGGTCACTGAAGCTTTCTTT
NA,TRBV20-1,TRBJ2-7,many,CSASTGAPSYEQYF,TGCAGTGCTAGTACGGGGGCCCCCTCCTACGAGCAGTACTTC
TRBD2,TRBV5-1,TRBJ2-1,NA,CASSSIGEGRNEQFF,TGCGCCAGCAGCTCTATTGGGGAGGGGCGAAATGAGCAGTTCTTC
NA,TRBV2,TRBJ1-4,medium-sized,CASSGSPGAATNEKLFF,TGTGCCAGCAGTGGGTCGCCAGGGGCTGCAACTAATGAAAAACTGTTTTTT
NA,TRBV7-2,TRBJ2-5,medium-sized,CASSLDRETQYF,TGTGCCAGCAGCTTGGACCGGGAGACCCAGTACTTC
NA,TRBV20-1,TRBJ1-1,medium-sized,CSASQPAGAFF,TGCAGTGCTAGTCAGCCAGCCGGAGCTTTCTTT
TRBD2,TRBV27,TRBJ2-1,many,CASSSTSGRSYNEQFF,TGTGCCAGCAGTTCCACTAGCGGGAGATCCTACAATGAGCAGTTCTTC
NA,TRBV20-1,TRBJ2-3,many,CSGTEARTDTQYF,TGCAGTGGGACGGAGGCCCGCACAGATACGCAGTATTTT
NA,TRBV19,TRBJ1-2,medium-sized,CASSPAGSGYGYTF,TGTGCCAGTAGCCCGGCAGGTAGTGGGTATGGCTACACCTTC
NA,TRBV5-1,TRBJ1-3,many,CASSRYTTRDNTIYF,TGCGCCAGCAGCCGGTACACCACGAGGGACAACACCATATATTTT
TRBD2,TRBV20-1,TRBJ2-7,many,CSARGGLAGGPEYF,TGCAGTGCTAGAGGGGGACTAGCGGGAGGGCCGGAGTACTTC
TRBD1,TRBV14,TRBJ2-3,NA,CASSRDRGRGYTQYF,TGTGCCAGCAGCCGAGACAGGGGGCGCGGGTATACGCAGTATTTT
NA,TRBV28,TRBJ2-1,many,CASSPGGTINEQFF,TGTGCCAGCAGTCCAGGGGGGACGATCAATGAGCAGTTCTTC
NA,TRBV14,TRBJ2-5,many,CASSQDRGETQYF,TGTGCCAGCAGCCAAGATCGGGGAGAGACCCAGTACTTC